The entry below gives a single TCR beta chain sequence along with its context. Its antigen remains unknown. Trimming shortened V by 7 bases and J by 8 bases, and 11 bases separated the two germline ends. The CDR3 totals 12 residues. The V gene's germline CDR1 is MNHNS and CDR2 SASEGT. These data come from a study of Tregs in tolerant kidney transplant recipients. General study points: The most relevant donor-specific Treg TCRbeta repertoire apparently came from expansion with activated donor B cells. Few patients were studied, so findings need validation in larger groups.

The data were produced by immunoSEQ multiplex PCR, yet TCRdb's version contains in-frame clones alone and is incomplete. Among about 240,000 clones listed, roughly 84% were seen once. Sequencing used CD4+ T cells from blood. The receptor was isolated from a human donor in good health. This chain joins TRBV6-1 and TRBJ2-2; no reliable D call. This CDR3 reads CASTRGPGELFF. Here the CDR3 DNA reads TGTGCCAGCACCAGAGGACCGGGGGAGCTGTTTTTT.